This TCR beta chain was sequenced for a study of blood T cell repertoires in COVID-19. On the study more broadly: The United States, Italy and Spain provided the acute and convalescent COVID-19 samples. PBMCs, B-cell-depleted T cells, or T cells provided the cDNA or gDNA that made up the material.

Per the original methods: The authors estimated nucleated cell counts from reference gene primer amplification. The assay was immunoSEQ multiplex PCR, and TCRdb's table has in-frame clones only and misses some. Clone size and the V and J calls come from that table; the DNA yielded D and trimming. Of approximately 100,000 clones detected, roughly 76% appear once; the ten largest clones hold 10%. Trimming took off 5 bases at V and 6 bases at J, with 11 bases between the two ends. The germline CDR1 and CDR2 sequences are SGHAT and FQNNGV. The CDR3 covers 12 residues. Sequenced: peripheral blood. V gene TRBV11-2 combines with J gene TRBJ2-7, with D maybe TRBD2 (5 bases). The TCR comes from a human donor in a cohort sampled during active COVID-19. CDR3 amino acids: CASSRRPAEQYF. In nucleotides, the CDR3 is TGTGCCAGCAGCCGGAGGCCTGCCGAGCAGTACTTC.